The present entry profiles one TCR beta chain with its context. Its antigen remains unidentified. This CDR3 spans 15 amino acids. Germline lookup yields CDR1 SGHDT and CDR2 YYEEEE. V lost 4 bases to trimming and J lost 4 bases; unmatched junction nucleotides: 3. Method: immunoSEQ multiplex PCR; TCRdb's copy keeps in-frame clones and lacks some. This table has 98,000 or so clones, 94% appearing once. This specimen comes from a study of OX40 agonist ivuxolimab in advanced cancers. Background on the study: All patients had ivuxolimab intravenously every 2 weeks at 0.01 to 10 mg/kg. The study's findings and limits: On average, CD8+ T cells showed a greater number of expanded clones than CD4+. Low clonal expansion, among the lowest seen, marked partial responders at 0.1-3.0 mg/kg.

The cohort excluded patients with autoimmune disease history or systemic immunosuppression. The specimen was CD4+ or CD8+ T cells sorted from blood, collected in a trial of the OX40 agonist ivuxolimab. This sequence was found in an adult with an advanced solid tumor such as melanoma, head and neck, liver or kidney cancer. The V gene is TRBV5-6, the J gene TRBJ2-3, with 13 nucleotides matching TRBD2. CDR3 in amino acids: CASSPGTSGADTQYF. DNA for the CDR3: TGTGCCAGCAGCCCCGGGACTAGCGGGGCAGATACGCAGTATTTT.